Shown below are 16 T cell receptor beta chains from a single sample sequenced in a study of CD8+ T cells in alopecia areata (dated by TCRdb to 2016 to 2018). Preparation of the library involved the immunoSEQ multiplex PCR assay. To provide template for TCR sequencing, every sample had RNA extracted and reverse transcribed into cDNA. Imported from immuneACCESS, the table was reduced by TCRdb to in-frame sequences with V and J called. These copies leave out some clones; in studies compared against another copy, an unresolved V gene accounts for under half, and the cause of the remainder is not known. Here the sample has roughly 200,000 clones; about 40% occur a single time. Of the sample, 2% to 3% falls within the top ten clones. In light of the paper, this sample's treatment or condition label describes: oral pan-JAK inhibitor, 5-10 mg twice daily. The input for sequencing was CD4+ T cells sorted from blood, taken between weeks 36 and 40, from a patient treated with tofacitinib. Every receptor here comes from a human donor with alopecia areata.

V is TRBV10-3 and J is TRBJ2-1; 9 bases fit TRBD1. Germline V gene lookup returns CDR1 ENHRY and CDR2 SYGVKD. The V gene end was trimmed by 7 bases and the J gene end by 4 bases; junction bases not matched to a gene: 8. This CDR3 contains 15 residues. The CDR3 sequence: CAIKGPGTGYNEQFF. The CDR3 DNA follows: TGTGCCATCAAGGGACCCGGGACAGGGTACAATGAGCAGTTCTTC.

This clone was detected only a few times. This rearrangement joins TRBV14 to TRBJ2-5; 10 nucleotides agree with TRBD2. Looked up from germline, CDR1 is SGHDN and CDR2 is FVKESK. Trimming removed 3 bases from V and 4 bases from J; junction bases left unmatched: 5. CDR3 length: 15 amino acids. CDR3 sequence reads: CASSHLAGGSETQYF. The CDR3 DNA sequence: TGTGCCAGCAGCCATTTAGCGGGAGGATCAGAGACCCAGTACTTC.

This chain joins TRBV6-5 and TRBJ2-3; D gene unclear. The CDR3 has 14 residues. The V gene's germline CDR1 is MNHEY and CDR2 SVGAGI. The V and J ends lost 5 bases and 2 bases respectively, with 11 bases between them. CDR3 sequence: CASSAAPITDTQYF. CDR3 nucleotides: TGTGCCAGCAGTGCGGCCCCAATCACAGATACGCAGTATTTT.

The rearrangement joins TRBV6-5 to TRBJ2-1, with a possible D match to TRBD2 (5 bases). Trimming left V 2 bases short and J 7 bases short, with 15 bases between. Germline V gene lookup returns CDR1 MNHEY and CDR2 SVGAGI. This CDR3 comprises 15 residues. CDR3 DNA: TGTGCCAGCAGTTACGTAGGGTCTTCGGGGAATGAGCAGTTCTTC. It specifies CASSYVGSSGNEQFF.

This clone has more than one count but fewer than ten. The chain joins TRBV5-8 to TRBJ2-2; 9 bases are a match to TRBD1. The CDR3 covers 16 residues. Germline CDR1 reads SGHTS; CDR2 reads YDEGEE. J gave up 5 bases and V 1 base, and 6 bases lay outside the gene matches. CDR3 protein: CASSLPPGQGTGELFF. The CDR3, as DNA: TGTGCCAGCAGCTTGCCCCCGGGACAGGGTACCGGGGAGCTGTTTTTT.

Comments on this clone: A much bigger clone sits one base away, suggesting this may be a read error. The chain combines TRBV9 with TRBJ2-3, with D possibly matching TRBD1 (6 bases). CDR1 is SGDLS and CDR2 is YYNGEE in the germline V gene. With 4 bases removed from V and 6 bases from J, the gap between germline ends came to 9 bases. This CDR3 has 12 amino acids. Here the CDR3 reads CASSPRGDTQYF. The DNA of the CDR3 is TGTGCCAGCAGCCCCAGGGGCGATACGCAGTATTTT.

This sequence joins TRBV29-1 and TRBJ2-1; TRBD2 agrees at 9 bases. This CDR3 contains 12 residues. The germline V gene has CDR1 SQVTM and CDR2 ANQGSEA. With V trimmed by 3 bases and J by 10 bases, 4 bases remained unmatched. The CDR3 DNA follows: TGCAGCGTTGATTTAGCGGGAGCCGAGCAGTTCTTC. Residues: CSVDLAGAEQFF.

This clone was seen a few times. The chain uses TRBV29-1 and TRBJ2-1; 8 bases align to TRBD2. There are 15 residues in the CDR3. Germline CDR1 and CDR2: SQVTM and ANQGSEA. With 6 bases clipped from V and 5 bases from J, the junction kept 12 bases outside the gene matches. DNA of the CDR3: TGCAGCGTCCCAGGGTTGAGCGGGGGAGACAATGAGCAGTTCTTC. It encodes CSVPGLSGGDNEQFF.

The chain couples TRBV18 to TRBJ2-6, with TRBD1 matching over 8 bases. The CDR3 is 18 amino acids. CDR1 and CDR2 from the germline V gene are KGHSH and LQKENI. The V gene end was trimmed by 2 bases and the J gene end by 2 bases; junction bases not matched to a gene: 8. The CDR3 loop is CASSPGQGVSPGANVLTF. The DNA of the CDR3 is TGTGCCAGCTCACCAGGACAGGGCGTTAGCCCTGGGGCCAACGTCCTGACTTTC.

The V and J genes are TRBV7-8 and TRBJ2-3; a weak D match, TRBD1 (5 bases). Germline CDR1 reads SGHVS; CDR2 reads FQNEAQ. CDR3 length: 15 amino acids. V gave up 5 bases and J gave up 1 base, with 13 bases separating them. CDR3 protein: CASSARTYRTDTQYF. CDR3 bases: TGTGCCAGCAGCGCTCGGACATATCGCACAGATACGCAGTATTTT.

Only a few counts were recorded for this clone. CDR3 amino acids: CASGGSYNEQFF. CDR3 nucleotides: TGTGCCAGCGGGGGCTCCTACAATGAGCAGTTCTTC. The gene calls are TRBV6-1 and TRBJ2-1, with D perhaps assigned TRBD1 or TRBD2 (5 bases each). CDR3 length: 12 residues. V was pared by 8 bases and J by 0 bases, with 5 bases between. The germline gives CDR1 MNHNS, CDR2 SASEGT.

This chain uses TRBV11-1 with TRBJ1-1; TRBD1 is a possible D gene (5 bases). This CDR3 comprises 14 residues. V lost 0 bases to trimming and J lost 5 bases, with 10 bases between them. Germline V gene data show CDR1 as SGHAT and CDR2 as FQDESV (reference sequence). The CDR3 is CASSLAGAGTEAFF. The CDR3 region has the DNA TGTGCCAGCAGCTTAGCAGGGGCCGGGACTGAAGCTTTCTTT.

Comment on this clone: This sample includes further DNA sequences coding for the same CDR3. The rearrangement joins TRBV30 to TRBJ2-3; D is unclear. The CDR3 extends over 11 amino acids. The germline V gene encodes CDR1 GTSNPN and CDR2 SVGIG (reference sequence). V dropped 4 bases and J dropped 6 bases, with 8 bases sitting between them. The CDR3 spells CAWTERDTQYF. The CDR3 DNA reads as TGTGCCTGGACTGAGAGGGATACGCAGTATTTT.

This rearrangement joins TRBV4-2 to TRBJ1-2, with unresolved D. The germline gives CDR1 LGHNA, CDR2 YNFKEQ. This CDR3 is 14 amino acids long. V was cut by 0 bases and J by 8 bases, with 13 bases left in between. The chain's CDR3 is CASSQDLVGRGYTF. CDR3 DNA sequence: TGTGCCAGCAGCCAAGATTTGGTTGGTCGGGGCTACACCTTC.

The CDR3 DNA sequence: TGTGCCAGCAGCGTTAGGGACGGAAGCACAGATACGCAGTATTTT. It yields the protein CASSVRDGSTDTQYF. The V call is TRBV9, the J call TRBJ2-3; D may correspond to TRBD1 or TRBD2 (5 bases each). The CDR3 is 15 amino acids. Germline CDR1 reads SGDLS; CDR2 reads YYNGEE. Between the trimmed V and J ends, which lost 2 bases and 0 bases, there was a span of 10 bases.

The gene calls are TRBV6-6 and TRBJ2-1; weak D call: TRBD2 (5 bases). Germline assignment: CDR1 MNHNY and CDR2 SVGAGI (reference sequence). V lost 4 bases and J 2 bases, leaving 15 bases between the germline ends. The CDR3 runs to 16 residues. CDR3 loop: CASSFRAGIAYNEQFF. CDR3 coding DNA: TGTGCCAGCAGTTTCCGCGCGGGTATTGCCTACAATGAGCAGTTCTTC.